The clone carrying this T cell receptor (beta chain) occurred many times. This sample is part of a study of neurological immune-mediated disorders. As for the study in general: Of the multiple sclerosis patients, about 34 in total, roughly 30 were relapsing-remitting and 3 were secondary progressive.

Germline V gene lookup returns CDR1 ENHRY and CDR2 SYGVKD. CDR3 length equals 16 residues. V was clipped by 2 bases and J by 0 bases, with 10 bases between them. The cDNA was generated through 5'RACE incorporating 10-nucleotide random UMIs. In TCRdb, the 5' RACE reads were re-called with MiXCR into one record per CDR3 protein. The repertoire consists of under 75,000 distinct CDR3 sequences, with 3.2% occurring once and the leading ten covering more than 4%. The receptor was isolated from a woman in her forties or fifties with multiple sclerosis. The chain is built from TRBV10-3 and TRBJ2-2; no clear D gene. Sequencing was performed on PBMCs. The CDR3, as DNA: TGTGCCATCAGTGAGATTGCAGCCTCGAACACCGGGGAGCTGTTTTTT. Its protein is CAISEIAASNTGELFF.